This entry features one T cell receptor beta chain sequence. Its antigen is as yet unknown. This sample was included in a study of cytomegalovirus exposure and HLA in healthy donors. General observations from the study: Fewer N-insertions than the 666-donor mean were reportedly shown by an Asian-associated ancestry cluster in a later analysis. A later analysis linked a missense variant in DCLRE1C to the trimming of TCR beta V and J genes. Later analysis identified 16,951 TCR beta sequences associated with HLA alleles, using a false discovery rate threshold of 0.05.

The primer mix had 60 Vbeta and 13 Jbeta primers. In the study's own analysis: It was a later analysis that counted about 80 million unique TCR beta chains, of which roughly 10 million were shared. Method: immunoSEQ multiplex PCR; TCRdb's copy keeps in-frame clones and lacks some. V, J and clone size reflect that table, while D and trimming were determined from the DNA. This table holds about 180,000 clones, approximately 84% found once. The CDR3 is made up of 11 amino acids. Trimming took off 10 bases at V and 3 bases at J, with 10 bases between the two ends. The V gene's germline CDR1 is MNHEY and CDR2 SMNVEV (reference sequence).

The sample comprised PBMCs. V and J are TRBV27 and TRBJ2-7, with D tentatively TRBD2 (6 bases). The source is a girl aged 10-17 years in good health and CMV-seropositive. The DNA of the CDR3 is TGTGCCACTACGGAGGGCTACGAGCAGTACTTC. Amino acids: CATTEGYEQYF.